This TCR beta chain was identified in a study of OX40 agonist ivuxolimab in advanced cancers. As for this clone: Its antigen is currently unknown.

The protocol was immunoSEQ multiplex PCR, while the TCRdb copy is restricted to in-frame clones and leaves out a portion. The sample holds around 72,000 clones, approximately 85% seen once. This CDR3 contains 14 residues. The trim removed 2 bases at V and 3 bases at J, leaving 1 base unmatched. Looked up from germline, CDR1 is SGHRS and CDR2 is YFSETQ. Study-wide results and limits: More expanded clones were seen, on average, in CD8+ T cells than in CD4+. Clonal expansion was seen in CD4+ and CD8+ blood T cells by week 6 at 0.1 to 3.0 mg/kg.

This clonotype was obtained from an adult with an advanced solid tumor such as melanoma, head and neck, liver or kidney cancer. The chain uses TRBV5-1 and TRBJ2-7; 11 positions agree with TRBD2. The material sequenced was CD4+ or CD8+ T cells sorted from blood, taken in a trial of the OX40 agonist ivuxolimab. The CDR3 DNA sequence: TGCGCCAGCAGCTTTACTAGCGGGAGCTACGAGCAGTACTTC. It specifies CASSFTSGSYEQYF.